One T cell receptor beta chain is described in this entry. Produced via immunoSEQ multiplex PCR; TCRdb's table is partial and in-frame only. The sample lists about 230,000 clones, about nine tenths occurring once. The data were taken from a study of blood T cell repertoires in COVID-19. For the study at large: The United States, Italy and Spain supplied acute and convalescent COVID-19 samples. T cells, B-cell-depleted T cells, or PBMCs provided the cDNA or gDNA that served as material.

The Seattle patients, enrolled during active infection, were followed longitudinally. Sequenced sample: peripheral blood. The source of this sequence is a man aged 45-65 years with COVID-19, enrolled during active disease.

The CDR3: CASSFASGGTGELFF. In nucleotides, the CDR3 is TGTGCCAGCAGTTTCGCTAGCGGGGGCACCGGGGAGCTGTTTTTT. The rearrangement joins TRBV27 to TRBJ2-2; the match to TRBD2 covers 10 bases. The junction had 2 bases not matched to a gene; V was cut back by 3 bases and J by 4 bases. In germline, CDR1 is MNHEY, CDR2 SMNVEV (reference sequence). The CDR3 loop spans 15 amino acids.